These T cell receptor beta chains were read from a single sample in a study of OX40 agonist ivuxolimab in advanced cancers. The repertoire was sequenced with immunoSEQ multiplex PCR; TCRdb's copy has only in-frame clones and lacks some. The sample lists tens of thousands of clones, roughly 86% occurring once. The sequencing here drew on CD4+ or CD8+ T cells sorted from blood, taken in a trial of the OX40 agonist ivuxolimab. Every receptor here comes from an adult with an advanced solid tumor such as melanoma, head and neck, liver or kidney cancer. Each CDR3 is given with its conserved first and last residue. D genes are given only for firm matches. Not all rows give a size; the values are once, few, many and, for expanded clones, a class.

TRBJ1-1 | TRBD1 | TRBV7-6 | . | 15 | TGTGCCAGCAGCTGGGGCGGGACAGCTAACACTGAAGCTTTCTTT | CASSWGGTANTEAFF
TRBJ1-2 | . | TRBV5-4 | medium-sized | 15 | TGTGCCAGCAGCTTGACAGAGGAAGCTAACTATGGCTACACCTTC | CASSLTEEANYGYTF
TRBJ1-2 | . | TRBV2 | . | 13 | TGTGCCAGCAGTGAACGGGTTGCCTATGGCTACACCTTC | CASSERVAYGYTF
TRBJ1-5 | . | TRBV7-9 | . | 15 | TGTGCCAGCAGACCCGGGGGGGGTAGCAATCAGCCCCAGCATTTT | CASRPGGGSNQPQHF
TRBJ2-1 | . | TRBV21-1 | once | 14 | TGTGCCAGCAGCGAGAGGGGGGCTCACAATGAGCAGTTCTTC | CASSERGAHNEQFF
TRBJ2-7 | TRBD1 | TRBV5-8 | . | 15 | TGTGCCAGCAGCTTGGTAGGTGACAGGGAAGGTGAGCAGTACTTC | CASSLVGDREGEQYF
TRBJ2-1 | . | TRBV11-2 | . | 15 | TGTGCCAGCAGCTCCGAGTGGGGGGAGTACAATGAGCAGTTCTTC | CASSSEWGEYNEQFF
TRBJ1-3 | TRBD1 | TRBV7-8 | . | 18 | TGTGCCAGCAGCCAGGAACCGGGACAGGGACTCTCTGGAAACACCATATATTTT | CASSQEPGQGLSGNTIYF
TRBJ1-1 | . | TRBV28 | . | 15 | TGTGCCAGCAACCAGTTCCATGGGGGCTGGGGTGAAGCTTTCTTT | CASNQFHGGWGEAFF
TRBJ1-1 | . | TRBV19 | few | 15 | TGTGCCAGTAGTATAGTGAGTAGACGTAACACTGAAGCTTTCTTT | CASSIVSRRNTEAFF
TRBJ1-5 | TRBD1 | TRBV27 | . | 15 | TGTGCCAGCAGTTTATCTGGACAGGGGGTTTTAGCCCAGCATTTT | CASSLSGQGVLAQHF
TRBJ2-2 | . | TRBV6-5 | . | 14 | TGTGCCAGCAGTTACCTACAGGGCACCGGGGAGCTGTTTTTT | CASSYLQGTGELFF
TRBJ1-1 | . | TRBV9 | . | 14 | TGTGCCAGCAGCGTATCCCCCTCGAACACTGAAGCTTTCTTT | CASSVSPSNTEAFF
TRBJ2-7 | . | TRBV21-1 | . | 15 | TGTGCCAGTCGAATCGGCGGGGGAATCTCCTACGAGCAGTACTTC | CASRIGGGISYEQYF
TRBJ2-7 | TRBD1 | TRBV28 | few | 14 | TGTGCCAGCAGTCTCCGGGACAGCTCGTACGAGCAGTACTTC | CASSLRDSSYEQYF
TRBJ2-5 | TRBD2 | TRBV27 | . | 13 | TGTGCCAGCAGTTTCCGGGGGGAAGAGACCCAGTACTTC | CASSFRGEETQYF
TRBJ2-7 | . | TRBV6-6 | . | 13 | TGTGCCAGCAGTACTCGACAGACCTACGAGCAGTACTTC | CASSTRQTYEQYF
TRBJ2-2 | TRBD1 | TRBV18 | few | 16 | TGTGCCAGCTCACCACCTGGACAGGTCAACACCGGGGAGCTGTTTTTT | CASSPPGQVNTGELFF
TRBJ2-7 | . | TRBV15 | . | 15 | TGTGCCACCAGCAGAGCCCCCCAAGTGGGCTACGAGCAGTACTTC | CATSRAPQVGYEQYF
TRBJ2-7 | . | TRBV15 | . | 14 | TGTGCCACCAGTCCTGGGACGGCGTTCTACGAGCAGTACTTC | CATSPGTAFYEQYF
TRBJ2-2 | TRBD2 | TRBV6-5 | . | 14 | TGTGCCAGCACGGGAGGGACTAACACCGGGGAGCTGTTTTTT | CASTGGTNTGELFF
TRBJ2-3 | . | TRBV2 | . | 15 | TGTGCCAGCAGCTCCCCTGGGGGGGCGGGATATACGCAGTATTTT | CASSSPGGAGYTQYF
TRBJ2-6 | . | TRBV13 | . | 16 | TGTGCCAGCAGCTTAGCCGGGGGAACTGGGGCCAACGTCCTGACTTTC | CASSLAGGTGANVLTF
TRBJ1-2 | . | TRBV9 | few | 13 | TGTGCCAGCAGCGTGGGCCAAGGGGTTGGCTACACCTTC | CASSVGQGVGYTF
TRBJ1-1 | . | TRBV5-1 | few | 11 | TGCGCCAGCAGCTTAACAGGTGAAGCTTTCTTT | CASSLTGEAFF
TRBJ1-2 | TRBD1 | TRBV6-4 | . | 14 | TGTGCCAGCAGTGACGACGGGCAGGGACAGGGCTACACCTTC | CASSDDGQGQGYTF
TRBJ2-1 | TRBD2 | TRBV28 | . | 14 | TGTGCCAGCAGTTTAGTACTAGCGACCAATGAGCAGTTCTTC | CASSLVLATNEQFF
TRBJ1-1 | . | TRBV5-1 | . | 14 | TGCGCCAGCAGCTTCCTCCTCGGACAGATTGAAGCTTTCTTT | CASSFLLGQIEAFF
TRBJ2-7 | . | TRBV18 | . | 13 | TGTGCCAGCTCAGGGGACGGATCCTACGAGCAGTACTTC | CASSGDGSYEQYF